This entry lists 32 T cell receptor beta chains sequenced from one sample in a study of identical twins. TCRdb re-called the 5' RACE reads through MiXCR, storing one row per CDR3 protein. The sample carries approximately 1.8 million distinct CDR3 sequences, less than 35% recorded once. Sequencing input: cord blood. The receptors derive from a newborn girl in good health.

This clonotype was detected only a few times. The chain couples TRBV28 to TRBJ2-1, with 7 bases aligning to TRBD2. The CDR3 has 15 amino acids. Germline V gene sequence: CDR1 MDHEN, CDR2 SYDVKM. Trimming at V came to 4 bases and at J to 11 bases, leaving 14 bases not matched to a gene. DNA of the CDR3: TGTGCCAGCAGTTGGGCAGGACTAGAAGAATATAAGCAGTTCTTC. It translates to CASSWAGLEEYKQFF.

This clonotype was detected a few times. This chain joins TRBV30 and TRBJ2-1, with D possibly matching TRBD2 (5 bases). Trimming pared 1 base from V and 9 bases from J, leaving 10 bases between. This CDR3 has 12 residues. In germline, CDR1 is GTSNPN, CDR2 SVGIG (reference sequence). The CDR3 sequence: CAWSAGLGEQFF. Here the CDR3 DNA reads TGTGCCTGGAGTGCGGGGTTAGGTGAGCAGTTCTTC.

CDR3 loop: CASSYSLPYEQYF. In DNA, the CDR3 is TGTGCCAGCAGTTACTCCCTCCCCTACGAGCAGTACTTC. The J gene is TRBJ2-7, the V gene TRBV6-2 or TRBV6-3; D not certain. Trimming cost V 0 bases and J 2 bases, with 5 bases left between them. The CDR3 spans 13 residues. Germline assignment: CDR1 MNHEY and CDR2 SVGEGT.

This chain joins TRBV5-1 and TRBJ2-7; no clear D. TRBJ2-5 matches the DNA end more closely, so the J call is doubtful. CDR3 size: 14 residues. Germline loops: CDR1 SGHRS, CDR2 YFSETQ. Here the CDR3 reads CASSLEQPGETQYF. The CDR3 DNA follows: TGCGCCAGCAGCTTGGAACAGCCTGGGGAGACCCAGTACTTC.

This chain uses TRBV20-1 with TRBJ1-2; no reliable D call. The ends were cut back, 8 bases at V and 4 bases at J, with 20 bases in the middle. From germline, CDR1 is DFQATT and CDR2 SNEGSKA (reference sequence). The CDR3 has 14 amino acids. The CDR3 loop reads CSPFHFVSPYGYTF. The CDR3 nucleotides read TGCAGTCCCTTCCACTTCGTCAGTCCCTATGGCTACACCTTC.

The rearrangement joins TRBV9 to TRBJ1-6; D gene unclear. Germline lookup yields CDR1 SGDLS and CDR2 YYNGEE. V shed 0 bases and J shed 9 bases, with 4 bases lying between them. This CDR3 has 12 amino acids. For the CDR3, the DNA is TGTGCCAGCAGCGTAGACAGTTCACCCCTCCACTTT. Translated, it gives CASSVDSSPLHF.

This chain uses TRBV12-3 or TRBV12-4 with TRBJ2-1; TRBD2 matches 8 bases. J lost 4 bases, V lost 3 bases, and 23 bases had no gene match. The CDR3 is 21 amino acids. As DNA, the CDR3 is TGTGCCAGCAGTTTTTGGCGGGGAGCGAGAGCGGGAGTCGGGTTTTACAATGAGCAGTTCTTC. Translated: CASSFWRGARAGVGFYNEQFF.

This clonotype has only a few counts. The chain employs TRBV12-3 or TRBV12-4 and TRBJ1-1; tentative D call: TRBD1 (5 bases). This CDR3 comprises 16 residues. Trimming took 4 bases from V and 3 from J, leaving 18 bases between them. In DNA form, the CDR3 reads TGTGCCAGCAGTTCCCCAGTTCAGGGAAGGGACACTGAAGCTTTCTTT. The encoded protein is CASSSPVQGRDTEAFF.

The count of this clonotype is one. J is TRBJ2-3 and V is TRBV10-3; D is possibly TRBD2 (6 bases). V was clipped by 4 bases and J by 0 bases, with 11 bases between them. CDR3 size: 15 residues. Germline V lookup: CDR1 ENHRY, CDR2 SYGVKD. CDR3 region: CAISVQEGSTDTQYF. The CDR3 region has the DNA TGTGCCATCAGTGTACAGGAGGGGAGCACAGATACGCAGTATTTT.

As DNA, the CDR3 is TGTGCCAGCCGATCAGGGAGCCTAGTTGCAACTAATGAAAAACTGTTTTTT. As protein: CASRSGSLVATNEKLFF. The V and J genes are TRBV6-1 and TRBJ1-4; TRBD1 might be the D (5 bases). The CDR3 is 17 residues long. Per germline, CDR1 MNHNS and CDR2 SASEGT. Trimming removed 8 bases from V and 0 bases from J, with 19 bases in between.

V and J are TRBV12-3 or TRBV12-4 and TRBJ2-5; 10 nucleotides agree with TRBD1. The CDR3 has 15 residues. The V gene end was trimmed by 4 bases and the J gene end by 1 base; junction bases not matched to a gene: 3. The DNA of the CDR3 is TGTGCCAGCAGTTCCGGGACAGGGGCCCAAGAGACCCAGTACTTC. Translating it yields CASSSGTGAQETQYF.

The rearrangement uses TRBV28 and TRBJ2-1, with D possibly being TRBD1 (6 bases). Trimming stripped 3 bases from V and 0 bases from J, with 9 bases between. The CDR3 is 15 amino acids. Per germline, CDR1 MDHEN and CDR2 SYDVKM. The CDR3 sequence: CASSFVGGSYNEQFF. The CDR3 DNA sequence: TGTGCCAGCAGTTTCGTAGGGGGCTCCTACAATGAGCAGTTCTTC.

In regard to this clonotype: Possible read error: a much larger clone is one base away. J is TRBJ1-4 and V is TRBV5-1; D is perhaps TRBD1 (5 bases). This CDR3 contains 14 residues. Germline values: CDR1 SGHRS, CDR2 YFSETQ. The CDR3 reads CASSPQGTDEKLFF. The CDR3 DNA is TGCGCCAGCAGCCCCCAGGGAACTGATGAAAAACTGTTTTTT.

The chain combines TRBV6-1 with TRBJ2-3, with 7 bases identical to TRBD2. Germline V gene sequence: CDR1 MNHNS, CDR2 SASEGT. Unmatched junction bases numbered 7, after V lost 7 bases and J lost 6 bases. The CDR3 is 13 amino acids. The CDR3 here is CASISGGLDTQYF. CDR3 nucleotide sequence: TGTGCCAGCATCTCCGGGGGGTTGGATACGCAGTATTTT.

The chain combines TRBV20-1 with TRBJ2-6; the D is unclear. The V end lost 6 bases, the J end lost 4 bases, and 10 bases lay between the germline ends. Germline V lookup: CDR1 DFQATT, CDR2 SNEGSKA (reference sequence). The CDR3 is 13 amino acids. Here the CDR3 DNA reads TGCAGTGCCCCCCTTTTGGGGGCCAACGTCCTGACTTTC. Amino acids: CSAPLLGANVLTF.

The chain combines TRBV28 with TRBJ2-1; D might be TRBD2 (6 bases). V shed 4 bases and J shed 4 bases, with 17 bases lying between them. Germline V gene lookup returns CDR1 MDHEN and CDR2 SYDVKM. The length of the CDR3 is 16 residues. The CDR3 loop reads CASSWEAGRLYNEQFF. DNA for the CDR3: TGTGCCAGCAGTTGGGAGGCAGGGCGATTATACAATGAGCAGTTCTTC.

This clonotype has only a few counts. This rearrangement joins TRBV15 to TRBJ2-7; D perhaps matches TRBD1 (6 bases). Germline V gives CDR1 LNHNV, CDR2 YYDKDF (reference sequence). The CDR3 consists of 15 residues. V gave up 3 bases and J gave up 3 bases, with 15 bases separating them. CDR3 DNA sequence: TGTGCCACCAGCAGCCGAACGGGACACCTCTACGAGCAGTACTTC. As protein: CATSSRTGHLYEQYF.

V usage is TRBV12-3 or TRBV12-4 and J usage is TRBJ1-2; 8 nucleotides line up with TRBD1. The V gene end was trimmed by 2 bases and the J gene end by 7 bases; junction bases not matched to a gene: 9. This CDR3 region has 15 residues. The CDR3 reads CASSLLIGQGSGYTF. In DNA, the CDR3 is TGTGCCAGCAGTTTATTGATCGGACAGGGTAGTGGCTACACCTTC.

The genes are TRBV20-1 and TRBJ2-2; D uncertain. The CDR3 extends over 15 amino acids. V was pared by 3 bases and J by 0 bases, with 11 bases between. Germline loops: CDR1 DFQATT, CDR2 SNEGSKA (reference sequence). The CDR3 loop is CSASVGPANTGELFF. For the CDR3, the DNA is TGCAGTGCTAGTGTAGGTCCCGCGAACACCGGGGAGCTGTTTTTT.

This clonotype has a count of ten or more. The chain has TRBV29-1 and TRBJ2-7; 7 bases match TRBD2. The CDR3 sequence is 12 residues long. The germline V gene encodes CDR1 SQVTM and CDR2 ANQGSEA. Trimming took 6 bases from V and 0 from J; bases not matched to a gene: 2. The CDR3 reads CSVRTSSYEQYF. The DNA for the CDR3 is TGCAGCGTCCGGACTAGCTCCTACGAGCAGTACTTC.

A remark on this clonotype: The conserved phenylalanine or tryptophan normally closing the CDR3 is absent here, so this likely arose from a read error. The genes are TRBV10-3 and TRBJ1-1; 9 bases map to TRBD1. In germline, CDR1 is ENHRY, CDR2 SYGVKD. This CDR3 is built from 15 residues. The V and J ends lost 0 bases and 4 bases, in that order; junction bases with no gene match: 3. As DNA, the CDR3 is TGTGCCATCAGTGAGTCTGGACAGGGGACCACTGAAGCTTTCTCT. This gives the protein CAISESGQGTTEAFS.

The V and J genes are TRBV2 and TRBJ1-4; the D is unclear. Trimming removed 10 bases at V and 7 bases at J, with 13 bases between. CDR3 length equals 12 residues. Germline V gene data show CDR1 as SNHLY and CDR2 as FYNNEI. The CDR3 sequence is CATSGPGEKLFF. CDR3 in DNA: TGTGCCACGTCCGGACCCGGTGAAAAACTGTTTTTT. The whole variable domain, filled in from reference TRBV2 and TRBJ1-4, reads EPEVTQTPSHQVTQMGQEVILRCVPISNHLYFYWYRQILGQKVEFLVSFYNNEISEKSEIFDDQFSVERPDGSNFTLKIRSTKLEDSAMYFCATSGPGEKLFFGSGTQLSVL.

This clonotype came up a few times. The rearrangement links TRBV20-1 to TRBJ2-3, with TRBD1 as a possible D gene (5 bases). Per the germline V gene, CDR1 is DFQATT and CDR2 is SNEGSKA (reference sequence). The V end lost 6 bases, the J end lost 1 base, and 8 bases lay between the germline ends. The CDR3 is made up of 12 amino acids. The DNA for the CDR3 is TGCAGTGCACCACAGGGCACAGATACGCAGTATTTT. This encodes CSAPQGTDTQYF.

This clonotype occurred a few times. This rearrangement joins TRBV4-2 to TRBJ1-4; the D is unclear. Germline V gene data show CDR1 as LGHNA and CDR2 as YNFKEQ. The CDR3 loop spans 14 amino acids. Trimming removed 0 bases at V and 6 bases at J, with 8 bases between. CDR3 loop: CASSQELPDEKLFF. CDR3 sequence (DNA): TGTGCCAGCAGCCAAGAACTCCCGGATGAAAAACTGTTTTTT.

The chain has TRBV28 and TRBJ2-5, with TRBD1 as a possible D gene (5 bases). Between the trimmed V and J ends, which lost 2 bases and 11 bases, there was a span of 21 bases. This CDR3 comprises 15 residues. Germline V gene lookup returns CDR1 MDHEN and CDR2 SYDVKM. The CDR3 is CASSLPHRPGNEQYF. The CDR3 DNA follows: TGTGCCAGCAGTTTACCGCACAGGCCAGGCAATGAGCAGTACTTC.

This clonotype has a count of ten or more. The CDR3: CASSERLASGRHEQYF. CDR3 bases: TGTGCCAGCAGTGAAAGATTGGCTAGCGGGAGACACGAGCAGTACTTC. The chain carries TRBV25-1 and TRBJ2-7, with TRBD2 matching over 10 bases. Looked up from germline, CDR1 is MGHDK and CDR2 is SYGVNS. This CDR3 is built from 16 residues. V was clipped by 2 bases and J by 5 bases; unmatched bases: 9.

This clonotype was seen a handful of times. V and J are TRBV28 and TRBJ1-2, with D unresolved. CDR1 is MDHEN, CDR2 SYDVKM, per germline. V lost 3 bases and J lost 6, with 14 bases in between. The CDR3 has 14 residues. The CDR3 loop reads CASSLSGITDGYTF. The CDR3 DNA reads TGTGCCAGCAGTTTGTCCGGTATCACCGATGGCTACACCTTC.

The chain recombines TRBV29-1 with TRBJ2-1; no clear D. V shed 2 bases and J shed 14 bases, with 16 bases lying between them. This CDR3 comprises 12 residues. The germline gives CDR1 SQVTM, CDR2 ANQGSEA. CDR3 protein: CSVESEMGLEFF. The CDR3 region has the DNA TGCAGCGTTGAAAGTGAGATGGGCTTAGAGTTCTTC.

This CDR3 is CASRPLSASYNEQFF. DNA of the CDR3: TGTGCCAGCAGACCGCTGAGCGCCTCCTACAATGAGCAGTTCTTC. This chain joins TRBV12-3 or TRBV12-4 and TRBJ2-1; D unclear. V lost 6 bases and J lost 0, with 12 bases in between. The CDR3 runs to 15 residues.

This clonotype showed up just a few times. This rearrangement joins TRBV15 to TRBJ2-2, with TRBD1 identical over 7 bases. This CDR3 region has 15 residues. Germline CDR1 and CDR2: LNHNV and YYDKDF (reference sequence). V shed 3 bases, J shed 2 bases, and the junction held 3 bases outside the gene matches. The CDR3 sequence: CATSRDRLNTGELFF. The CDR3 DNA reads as TGTGCCACCAGCAGGGACAGGTTAAACACCGGGGAGCTGTTTTTT.

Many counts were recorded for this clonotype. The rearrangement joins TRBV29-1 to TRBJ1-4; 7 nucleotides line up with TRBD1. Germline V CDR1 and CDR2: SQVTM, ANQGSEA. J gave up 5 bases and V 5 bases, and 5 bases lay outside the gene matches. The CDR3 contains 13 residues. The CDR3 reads CSVLGGVNEKLFF. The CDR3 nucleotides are TGCAGCGTTTTAGGGGGCGTCAATGAAAAACTGTTTTTT.

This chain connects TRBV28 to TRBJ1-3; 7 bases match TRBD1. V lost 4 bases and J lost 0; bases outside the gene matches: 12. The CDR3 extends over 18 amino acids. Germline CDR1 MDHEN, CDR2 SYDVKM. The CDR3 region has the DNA TGTGCCAGCAGTTGGGTCAGGGGGAAAGGGTACTCTGGAAACACCATATATTTT. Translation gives CASSWVRGKGYSGNTIYF.